Listed below are T cell receptor beta chains from one sample, sequenced in a study of blood T cell repertoires in COVID-19. TCRdb's copy holds only in-frame clones and misses some; the assay was immunoSEQ multiplex PCR. In the table there are under 250,000 clones, around four fifths of which are singletons. Specimen: peripheral blood. The receptors here all came from a man in his thirties or forties who had recovered from COVID-19. The CDR3 runs from the conserved cysteine through the conserved F or W. Only some rows state a clone size, as once, few, many or a class for expanded clones.

V: TRBV20-1
J: TRBJ2-1
size: .
CDR3: CSATRRDEQFF

V: TRBV20-1
J: TRBJ2-5
size: .
CDR3: CSASPSSGVLETQYF

V: TRBV19
J: TRBJ2-1
size: .
CDR3: CASSILRGVDEQFF

V: TRBV19
J: TRBJ1-1
size: few
CDR3: CASSISLNTEAFF

V: TRBV18
J: TRBJ2-1
size: .
CDR3: CASSPPSGQTHNEQFF

V: TRBV2
J: TRBJ1-4
size: once
CDR3: CASSEQLEKLFF

V: TRBV4-1
J: TRBJ2-5
size: .
CDR3: CASSFTSEETQYF

V: TRBV9
J: TRBJ2-5
size: .
CDR3: CASSVGPGGLETQYF

V: TRBV7-3
J: TRBJ2-4
size: once
CDR3: CASSLSPGNQNIQYF

V: TRBV4-1
J: TRBJ2-1
size: .
CDR3: CASSSILSRGAYNEQFF

V: TRBV6-1
J: TRBJ2-1
size: .
CDR3: CASSERGGTYNEQFF

V: TRBV28
J: TRBJ1-4
size: .
CDR3: CASSGQGASNEKLFF

V: TRBV25-1
J: TRBJ2-1
size: .
CDR3: CASGVGGGTYNEQFF

V: TRBV5-1
J: TRBJ2-5
size: .
CDR3: CASSSGLAGGQETQYF

V: TRBV5-1
J: TRBJ1-1
size: .
CDR3: CASSFTGQGIVRDTEAFF

V: TRBV19
J: TRBJ2-5
size: .
CDR3: CASSKSPLAGTQETQYF

V: TRBV29-1
J: TRBJ2-3
size: .
CDR3: CSTYGQTGTGITDTQYF

V: TRBV7-8
J: TRBJ1-2
size: .
CDR3: CASSSVGQGHYGYTF

V: TRBV19
J: TRBJ2-1
size: .
CDR3: CASSIGQINEQFF

V: TRBV5-4
J: TRBJ2-4
size: .
CDR3: CASSLAGTKNIQYF

V: TRBV6-5
J: TRBJ1-1
size: once
CDR3: CASSWSQGETEAFF